The 20 T cell receptor beta chains below come from one sample, sequenced in a study of technical replicates of blood from four donors. Profiled with immunoSEQ multiplex PCR; TCRdb holds only in-frame clones, not every one. The sample yields approximately 81,000 clones, around 95% seen once. Input material: T cells isolated from PBMCs. These receptors were taken from a human donor in good health.

CDR3 DNA sequence: TGTGCCAGCAGCGATGACAGGGGGATACAGCCCCAGCATTTT. This gives the protein CASSDDRGIQPQHF. The V call is TRBV27, the J call TRBJ1-5, with 9 nucleotides matching TRBD1. The CDR3 sequence is 14 residues long. Looked up from germline, CDR1 is MNHEY and CDR2 is SMNVEV (reference sequence). With V trimmed by 6 bases and J by 7 bases, 7 bases remained unmatched.

V usage is TRBV6-5 and J usage is TRBJ2-7; TRBD2 matches 9 bases. The germline gives CDR1 MNHEY, CDR2 SVGAGI. The V and J ends lost 6 bases and 4 bases, in that order; junction bases with no gene match: 4. The CDR3 extends over 13 amino acids. CDR3 DNA: TGTGCCAGCAGGGCGACTAGCGGTTACGAGCAGTACTTC. Translating gives CASRATSGYEQYF.

This sequence joins TRBV7-9 and TRBJ1-1, with a tentative D call TRBD1 (6 bases). Deletions cut 1 base from V and 1 base from J, with 10 bases between. The CDR3 sequence is 15 residues long. Germline loops: CDR1 SEHNR, CDR2 FQNEAQ (reference sequence). CDR3 protein: CASSLGSGQNTEAFF. DNA for the CDR3: TGTGCCAGCAGCTTAGGATCGGGACAGAACACTGAAGCTTTCTTT. The complete variable domain, with remaining parts taken from reference TRBV7-9 and TRBJ1-1, reads DTGVSQNPRHKITKRGQNVTFRCDPISEHNRLYWYRQTLGQGPEFLTYFQNEAQLEKSRLLSDRFSAERPKGSFSTLEIQRTEQGDSAMYLCASSLGSGQNTEAFFGQGTRLTVV.

This clone was counted a single time. The chain combines TRBV9 with TRBJ2-7, with D tentatively TRBD2 (7 bases). CDR3 size: 16 residues. V lost 0 bases, J lost 2 bases, and 15 bases lay in between. Germline V gives CDR1 SGDLS, CDR2 YYNGEE. The DNA of the CDR3 is TGTGCCAGCAGCGTAGCTCCTGCGGGGGCACCCTACGAGCAGTACTTC. The encoded protein is CASSVAPAGAPYEQYF. The full variable domain, completed using reference TRBV9 and TRBJ2-7, is DSGVTQTPKHLITATGQRVTLRCSPRSGDLSVYWYQQSLDQGLQFLIQYYNGEERAKGNILERFSAQQFPDLHSELNLSSLELGDSALYFCASSVAPAGAPYEQYFGPGTRLTVT.

The V gene is TRBV5-4, the J gene TRBJ1-1, with D uncertain. Trimming stripped 0 bases from V and 7 bases from J, with 4 bases between. The CDR3 totals 11 residues. Germline V gene sequence: CDR1 SGHNT, CDR2 YYREEE (reference sequence). The CDR3 protein is CASSLDGEAFF. The CDR3 DNA sequence: TGTGCCAGCAGCTTGGACGGTGAAGCTTTCTTT.

This chain links TRBV27 with TRBJ2-7; TRBD1 matches at 7 bases. Germline trimming cut 6 bases from V and 3 bases from J; bases unmatched to any gene: 5. In germline, CDR1 is MNHEY, CDR2 SMNVEV (reference sequence). The CDR3 consists of 13 residues. The CDR3 loop reads CASRQTGIYEQYF. CDR3 nucleotide sequence: TGTGCCAGCAGGCAGACAGGGATCTACGAGCAGTACTTC.

V is TRBV5-6 and J is TRBJ2-1, with 8 bases that match TRBD1. CDR3 length equals 14 residues. Trimming cost V 3 bases and J 6 bases; bases outside gene matches: 5. The germline V gene has CDR1 SGHDT and CDR2 YYEEEE. CDR3 bases: TGTGCCAGCAGCTCGGACAGGGAGGTCAATGAGCAGTTCTTC. This codes for CASSSDREVNEQFF.

The chain carries TRBV10-3 and TRBJ2-7, with 9 nucleotides matching TRBD1. This CDR3 spans 15 amino acids. The germline CDR1 and CDR2 sequences are ENHRY and SYGVKD. After removal of 8 bases from V and 5 bases from J, the junction contained 13 bases not matched to a gene. This CDR3 is CAISLEQRTGDEQYF. CDR3 in DNA: TGTGCCATCTCTCTAGAACAGAGGACAGGGGACGAGCAGTACTTC.

The CDR3 DNA reads as TGTGCCAGCAGCCTCGGACAGTATCAGCCCCAGCATTTT. Protein sequence: CASSLGQYQPQHF. The gene calls are TRBV4-2 and TRBJ1-5; possibly TRBD1 for D (6 bases). V was trimmed by 4 bases and J by 5 bases, leaving 9 bases between them. The germline gives CDR1 LGHNA, CDR2 YNFKEQ. The CDR3 spans 13 residues.

The rearrangement joins TRBV18 to TRBJ2-1, with 12 positions matching TRBD2. Germline CDR1 reads KGHSH; CDR2 reads LQKENI. CDR3 length: 15 residues. Losses at the gene ends were 3 bases for V and 6 bases for J; bases not matched to a gene: 3. Here the CDR3 reads CASSPGTSGPNEQFF. The CDR3 DNA reads TGTGCCAGCTCACCTGGGACTAGCGGGCCCAATGAGCAGTTCTTC. The complete variable domain, with remaining parts taken from reference TRBV18 and TRBJ2-1, reads NAGVMQNPRHLVRRRGQEARLRCSPMKGHSHVYWYRQLPEEGLKFMVYLQKENIIDESGMPKERFSAEFPKEGPSILRIQQVVRGDSAAYFCASSPGTSGPNEQFFGPGTRLTVL.

V usage is TRBV11-1 and J usage is TRBJ2-3; the D gene is possibly TRBD1 (6 bases). The CDR3 has 16 residues. CDR1 is SGHAT and CDR2 is FQDESV in the germline V gene (reference sequence). Trimming removed 5 bases from V and 3 bases from J, with 18 bases in between. The CDR3 DNA is TGTGCCAGCAGCACCTACAGGGCTCTAGAGACAGATACGCAGTATTTT. This encodes CASSTYRALETDTQYF.

J is TRBJ1-4 and V is TRBV19, with 10 bases fitting TRBD1. CDR3 size: 17 residues. Germline V CDR1 and CDR2: LNHDA, SQIVND (reference sequence). V shed 6 bases, J shed 6 bases, and the junction held 13 bases outside the gene matches. This chain's CDR3 is CASSFGKGTGEDEKLFF. CDR3 nucleotides: TGTGCCAGTAGCTTCGGAAAAGGGACAGGGGAAGATGAAAAACTGTTTTTT.

The chain carries TRBV29-1 and TRBJ2-5; TRBD1 aligns across 8 bases. CDR1 and CDR2 from the germline V gene are SQVTM and ANQGSEA. V was pared by 7 bases and J by 4 bases, with 5 bases of the junction left unmatched. There are 12 residues in the CDR3. The CDR3 region has the DNA TGCAGCGCGGGACAGGCGATAGAGACCCAGTACTTC. Its translation: CSAGQAIETQYF.

This clone has just a few counts. The chain has TRBV6-4 and TRBJ1-1; 7 nucleotides agree with TRBD1. The V and J ends lost 6 bases and 11 bases, in that order; junction bases with no gene match: 6. This CDR3 has 11 residues. Germline V gene sequence: CDR1 MRHNA, CDR2 SNTAGT. As DNA, the CDR3 is TGTGCCAGCAGCTCGGGGACAGCTGCTTTCTTT. Its protein is CASSSGTAAFF.

This CDR3 reads CASSEAAGELFF. The CDR3 DNA reads as TGTGCCAGCAGTGAGGCCGCCGGGGAGCTGTTTTTT. The chain couples TRBV2 to TRBJ2-2; D ambiguous. Germline V gene data show CDR1 as SNHLY and CDR2 as FYNNEI. V was trimmed by 3 bases and J by 6 bases, leaving 5 bases between them. CDR3 length equals 12 residues.

The V gene is TRBV6-5, the J gene TRBJ2-1; D gene unclear. This CDR3 is built from 13 residues. CDR1 is MNHEY, CDR2 SVGAGI, per germline. Trimming removed 0 bases at V and 14 bases at J, with 14 bases between. CDR3 sequence (DNA): TGTGCCAGCAGTTACTCTTCCCAGAGGTTGGAGTTCTTC. It translates to CASSYSSQRLEFF.

The genes are TRBV10-1 and TRBJ1-3; 7 nucleotides align to TRBD1. Germline V CDR1 and CDR2: WNHNN, SYGVQD (reference sequence). This CDR3 comprises 16 residues. The V and J ends lost 8 bases and 0 bases, in that order; junction bases with no gene match: 10. This chain's CDR3 is CASPGTEDFSGNTIYF. As DNA, the CDR3 is TGCGCCAGCCCCGGGACAGAGGATTTCTCTGGAAACACCATATATTTT.

V usage is TRBV11-2 and J usage is TRBJ2-5; D not resolved. The germline gives CDR1 SGHAT, CDR2 FQNNGV. The CDR3 length is 12 residues. The V end lost 1 base, the J end lost 11 bases, and 11 bases lay between the germline ends. The CDR3 nucleotides read TGTGCCAGCAGCTTAGGAATGGGCTCGCAGTACTTC. Encoded protein: CASSLGMGSQYF.

V and J are TRBV6-5 and TRBJ2-1; the D gene is possibly TRBD1 (6 bases). The germline V gene has CDR1 MNHEY and CDR2 SVGAGI. V dropped 7 bases and J dropped 3 bases, with 13 bases sitting between them. This CDR3 has 14 amino acids. CDR3 DNA sequence: TGTGCCAGCATGCGGGCAGGGGTCTACAATGAGCAGTTCTTC. Residues: CASMRAGVYNEQFF.

The chain links TRBV27 to TRBJ2-7, with TRBD1 matching over 11 bases. Germline V gene sequence: CDR1 MNHEY, CDR2 SMNVEV (reference sequence). This CDR3 is built from 17 residues. V dropped 5 bases and J dropped 5; count of bases not matched to a gene: 14. The CDR3 spells CASSQLHGQGATHEQYF. The DNA for the CDR3 is TGTGCCAGCAGTCAACTTCACGGACAGGGGGCTACCCACGAGCAGTACTTC.